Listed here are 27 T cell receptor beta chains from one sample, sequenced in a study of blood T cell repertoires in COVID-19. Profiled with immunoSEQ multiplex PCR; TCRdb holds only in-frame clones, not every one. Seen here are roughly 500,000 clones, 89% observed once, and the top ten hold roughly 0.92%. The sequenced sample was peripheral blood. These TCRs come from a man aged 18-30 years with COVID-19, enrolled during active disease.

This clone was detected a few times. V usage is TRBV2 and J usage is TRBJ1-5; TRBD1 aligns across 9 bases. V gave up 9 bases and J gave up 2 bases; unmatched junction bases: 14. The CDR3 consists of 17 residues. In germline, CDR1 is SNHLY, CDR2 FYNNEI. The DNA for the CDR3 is TGTGCCAGTTCCATGACAGGGGGAGTTGGGCGCAATCAGCCCCAGCATTTT. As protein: CASSMTGGVGRNQPQHF.

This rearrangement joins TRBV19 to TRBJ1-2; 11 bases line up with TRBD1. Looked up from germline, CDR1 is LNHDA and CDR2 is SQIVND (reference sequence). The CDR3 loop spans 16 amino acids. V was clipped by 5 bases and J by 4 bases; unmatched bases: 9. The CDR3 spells CASSVRTGGAPYGYTF. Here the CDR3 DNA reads TGTGCCAGTAGTGTTCGGACAGGGGGCGCTCCCTATGGCTACACCTTC.

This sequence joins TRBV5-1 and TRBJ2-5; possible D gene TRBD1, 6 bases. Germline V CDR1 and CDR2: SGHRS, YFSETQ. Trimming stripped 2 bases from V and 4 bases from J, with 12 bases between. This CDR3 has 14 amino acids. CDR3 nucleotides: TGCGCCAGCAGCTTACAGGGCTTATCAGAGACCCAGTACTTC. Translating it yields CASSLQGLSETQYF.

The CDR3 spells CASSPIGDYNSPLHF. The CDR3 DNA is TGTGCCAGCAGCCCAATAGGAGACTATAATTCACCCCTCCACTTT. This chain joins TRBV5-5 and TRBJ1-6; D remains unclear. CDR3 length equals 15 residues. Trimming left V 4 bases short and J 3 bases short, with 11 bases between. Germline V CDR1 and CDR2: SGHKS, YYEKEE (reference sequence).

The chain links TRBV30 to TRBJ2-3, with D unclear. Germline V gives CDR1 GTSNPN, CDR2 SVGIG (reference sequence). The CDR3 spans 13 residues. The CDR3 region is CALDPGTTDTQYF. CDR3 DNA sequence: TGTGCTTTAGACCCAGGCACCACAGATACGCAGTATTTT.

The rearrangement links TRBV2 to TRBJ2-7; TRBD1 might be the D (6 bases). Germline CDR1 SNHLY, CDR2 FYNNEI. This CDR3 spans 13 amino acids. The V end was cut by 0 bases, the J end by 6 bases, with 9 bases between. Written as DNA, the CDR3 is TGTGCCAGCAGTGAAGCGAGGGGGACCGAGCAGTACTTC. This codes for CASSEARGTEQYF.

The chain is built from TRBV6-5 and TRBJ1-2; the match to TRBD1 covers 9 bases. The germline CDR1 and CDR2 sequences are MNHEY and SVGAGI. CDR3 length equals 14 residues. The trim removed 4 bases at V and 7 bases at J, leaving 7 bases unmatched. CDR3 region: CASSLQGATSGYTF. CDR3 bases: TGTGCCAGCAGTTTACAGGGGGCGACTAGTGGCTACACCTTC.

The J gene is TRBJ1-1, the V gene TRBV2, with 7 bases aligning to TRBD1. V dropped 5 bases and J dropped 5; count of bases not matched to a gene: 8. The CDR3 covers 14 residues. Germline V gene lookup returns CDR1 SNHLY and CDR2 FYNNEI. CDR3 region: CASSRQGMQTEAFF. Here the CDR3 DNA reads TGTGCCAGCAGTCGACAGGGAATGCAAACTGAAGCTTTCTTT.

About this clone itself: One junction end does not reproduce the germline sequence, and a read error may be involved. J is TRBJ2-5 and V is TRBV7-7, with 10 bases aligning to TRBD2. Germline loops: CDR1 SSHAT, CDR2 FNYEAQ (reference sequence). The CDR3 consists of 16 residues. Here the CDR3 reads CASSPRVAGGTETQYF. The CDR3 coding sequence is TGTGCTAGCAGCCCCCGGGTAGCGGGAGGAACTGAGACCCAGTACTTC.

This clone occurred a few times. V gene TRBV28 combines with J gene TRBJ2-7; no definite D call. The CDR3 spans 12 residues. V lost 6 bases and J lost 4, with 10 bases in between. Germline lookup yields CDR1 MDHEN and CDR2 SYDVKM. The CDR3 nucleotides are TGTGCCAGCAGGCCAACAGAGTACGAGCAGTACTTC. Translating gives CASRPTEYEQYF.

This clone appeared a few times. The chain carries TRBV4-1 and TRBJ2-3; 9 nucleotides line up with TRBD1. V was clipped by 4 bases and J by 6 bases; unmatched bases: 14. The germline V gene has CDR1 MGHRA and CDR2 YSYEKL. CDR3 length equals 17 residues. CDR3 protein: CASSLDRTGAGADTQYF. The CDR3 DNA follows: TGCGCCAGCAGCCTGGATAGGACAGGGGCGGGAGCGGATACGCAGTATTTT.

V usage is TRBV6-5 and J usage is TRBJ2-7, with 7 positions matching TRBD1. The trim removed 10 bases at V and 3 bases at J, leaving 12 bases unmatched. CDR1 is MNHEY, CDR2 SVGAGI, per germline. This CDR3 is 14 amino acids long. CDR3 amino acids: CATRAIQGNYEQYF. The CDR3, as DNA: TGTGCCACCAGGGCAATACAGGGGAACTACGAGCAGTACTTC.

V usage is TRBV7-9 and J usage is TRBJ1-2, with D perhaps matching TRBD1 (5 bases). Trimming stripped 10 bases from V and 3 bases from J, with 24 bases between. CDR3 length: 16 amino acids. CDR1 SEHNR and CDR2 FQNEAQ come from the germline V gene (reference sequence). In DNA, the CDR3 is TGTGCCATCCAACCGAAGGCTAACAGGTTGTACTATGGCTACACCTTC. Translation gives CAIQPKANRLYYGYTF.

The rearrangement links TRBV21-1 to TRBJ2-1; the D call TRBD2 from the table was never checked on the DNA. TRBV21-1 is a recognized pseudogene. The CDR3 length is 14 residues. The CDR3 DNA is TGTGCCAGCAGCAAAGGCGCGGGAAACAATGAGCAGTTCTTC. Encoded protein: CASSKGAGNNEQFF.

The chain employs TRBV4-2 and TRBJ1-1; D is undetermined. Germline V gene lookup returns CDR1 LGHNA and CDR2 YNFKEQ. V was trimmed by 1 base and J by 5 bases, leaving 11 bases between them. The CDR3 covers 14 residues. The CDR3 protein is CASSQAKTGTEAFF. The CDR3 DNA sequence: TGTGCCAGCAGCCAAGCGAAAACCGGGACTGAAGCTTTCTTT.

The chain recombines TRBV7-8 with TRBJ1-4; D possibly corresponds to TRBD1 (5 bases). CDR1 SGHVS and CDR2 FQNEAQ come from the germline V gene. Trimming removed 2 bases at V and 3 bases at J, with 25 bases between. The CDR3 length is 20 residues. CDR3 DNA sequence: TGTGCCAGCAGCTTATCCCGGGGGATCCTAAATTTGGGGTCTAATGAAAAACTGTTTTTT. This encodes CASSLSRGILNLGSNEKLFF.

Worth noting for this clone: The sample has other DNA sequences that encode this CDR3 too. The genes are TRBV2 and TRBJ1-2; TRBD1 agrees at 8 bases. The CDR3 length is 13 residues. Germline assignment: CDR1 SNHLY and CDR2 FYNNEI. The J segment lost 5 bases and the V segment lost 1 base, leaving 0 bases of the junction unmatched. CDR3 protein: CASSEGTGYGYTF. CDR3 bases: TGTGCCAGCAGTGAAGGGACAGGGTATGGCTACACCTTC.

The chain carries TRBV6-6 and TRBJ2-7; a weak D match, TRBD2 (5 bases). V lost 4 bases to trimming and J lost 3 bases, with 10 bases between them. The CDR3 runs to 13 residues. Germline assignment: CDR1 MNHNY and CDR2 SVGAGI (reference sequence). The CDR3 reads CASSWTPGYEQYF. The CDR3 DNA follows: TGTGCCAGCAGTTGGACTCCTGGCTACGAGCAGTACTTC.

CDR3 loop: CASSQDVLGGSGNTIYF. DNA for the CDR3: TGTGCCAGCAGCCAAGATGTCCTAGGGGGCTCTGGAAACACCATATATTTT. The rearrangement joins TRBV3-1 (or the pseudogene TRBV3-2) to TRBJ1-3, with TRBD1 as a possible D gene (6 bases). Looked up from germline, CDR1 is LGHDT and CDR2 is YNNKEL (reference sequence). This CDR3 has 17 amino acids. Trimming shortened V by 0 bases and J by 0 bases, and 12 bases separated the two germline ends.

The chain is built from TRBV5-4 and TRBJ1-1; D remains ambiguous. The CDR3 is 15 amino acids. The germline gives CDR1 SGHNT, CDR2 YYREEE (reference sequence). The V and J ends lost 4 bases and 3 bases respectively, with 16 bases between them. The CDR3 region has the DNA TGTGCCAGCAGCAAGACAAAGGCCACAGACACTGAAGCTTTCTTT. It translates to CASSKTKATDTEAFF.

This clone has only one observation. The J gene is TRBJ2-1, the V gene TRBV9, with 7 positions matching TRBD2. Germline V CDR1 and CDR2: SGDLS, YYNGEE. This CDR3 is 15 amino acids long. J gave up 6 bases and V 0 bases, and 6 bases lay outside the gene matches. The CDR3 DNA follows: TGTGCCAGCAGCGTAGCTGCGGGAGTGAGCAATGAGCAGTTCTTC. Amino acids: CASSVAAGVSNEQFF.

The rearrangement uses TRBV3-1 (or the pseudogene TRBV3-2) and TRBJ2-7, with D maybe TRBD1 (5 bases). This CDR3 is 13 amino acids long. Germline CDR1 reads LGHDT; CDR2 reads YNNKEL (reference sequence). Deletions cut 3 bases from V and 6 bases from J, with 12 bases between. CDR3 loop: CASSQGSGREQYF. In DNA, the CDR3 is TGTGCCAGCAGCCAGGGATCAGGGCGCGAGCAGTACTTC.

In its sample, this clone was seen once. Written as DNA, the CDR3 is TGTGCCAGCAGCTTAGAACCGGGAGGCCACGAGCAGTACTTC. It yields the protein CASSLEPGGHEQYF. The genes are TRBV11-3 and TRBJ2-7, with 7 bases lining up with TRBD2. The germline gives CDR1 SGHNT, CDR2 YENEEA. Losses at the gene ends were 0 bases for V and 5 bases for J; bases not matched to a gene: 4. The CDR3 runs to 14 residues.

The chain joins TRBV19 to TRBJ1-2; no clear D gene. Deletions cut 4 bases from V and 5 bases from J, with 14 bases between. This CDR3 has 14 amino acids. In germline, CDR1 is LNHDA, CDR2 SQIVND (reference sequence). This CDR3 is CASSSSRTVYGYTF. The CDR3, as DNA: TGTGCCAGTAGTAGTAGCAGAACCGTATATGGCTACACCTTC.

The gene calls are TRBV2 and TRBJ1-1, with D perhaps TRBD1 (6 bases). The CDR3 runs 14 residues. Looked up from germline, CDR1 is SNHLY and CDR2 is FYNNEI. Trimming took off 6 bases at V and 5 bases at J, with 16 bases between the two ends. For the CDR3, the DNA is TGTGCCAGCAGCCCAGGGGTCAGGGTAACTGAAGCTTTCTTT. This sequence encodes CASSPGVRVTEAFF.

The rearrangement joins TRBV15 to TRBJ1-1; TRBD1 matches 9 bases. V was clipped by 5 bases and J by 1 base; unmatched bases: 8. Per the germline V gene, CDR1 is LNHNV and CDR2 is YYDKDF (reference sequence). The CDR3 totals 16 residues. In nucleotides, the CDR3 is TGTGCCACCAGCGGACAGGGGACCCCAAAGAACACTGAAGCTTTCTTT. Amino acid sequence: CATSGQGTPKNTEAFF.

The DNA for the CDR3 is TGTGCCAGCAGCTTCCCTGACTCGGAGACCCAGTACTTC. It translates to CASSFPDSETQYF. This chain uses TRBV7-9 with TRBJ2-5; D gene uncertain. CDR3 length: 13 amino acids. Germline lookup yields CDR1 SEHNR and CDR2 FQNEAQ (reference sequence). Trimming took 3 bases from V and 5 from J, leaving 10 bases between them.